Below, one T cell receptor (beta chain) is given with its context. The data originate from a study of T cell responses to AZD1222 COVID-19 vaccine. Study-wide context: Analysis merged second doses at about 4 or about 12 weeks.

This CDR3 spans 13 amino acids. CDR1 and CDR2 from the germline V gene are MNHEY and SVGAGI. The V end was cut by 6 bases, the J end by 9 bases, with 17 bases between. This table comes from immunoSEQ multiplex PCR, and its TCRdb copy is limited to in-frame clones, with some not included. The sample has about 150,000 clones, 92% seen once. This clonotype was sampled from an adult in good health. Sequences were derived from peripheral blood, sampled on day 0 of AZD1222 vaccination. The rearrangement links TRBV6-5 to TRBJ1-1; no clear D. CDR3 DNA sequence: TGTGCCAGCAGCCAGAGGGCCGCCGTGAAAGCTTTCTTT. Protein product: CASSQRAAVKAFF.